Shown below are 23 T cell receptor beta chains from a single sample sequenced in a study of cytomegalovirus exposure and HLA in healthy donors. PCR used 60 Vbeta primers and 13 Jbeta primers. Method: immunoSEQ multiplex PCR; TCRdb's copy keeps in-frame clones and lacks some. The sample contains approximately 100,000 clones, approximately 79% of which appear only once. Source material: PBMCs. The receptors derive from a woman aged 40 to 49 in good health and CMV-seronegative.

V gene TRBV28 combines with J gene TRBJ2-5; 14 nucleotides match TRBD2. V lost 5 bases, J lost 5 bases, and 7 bases stayed unmatched. This CDR3 is built from 16 residues. Germline CDR1 and CDR2: MDHEN and SYDVKM. The CDR3 DNA reads TGTGCCAGCAGTATCGAGGGACTAGCGGGAGTTGAGACCCAGTACTTC. Its translation is CASSIEGLAGVETQYF. Full variable domain (remainder filled in from reference TRBV28 and TRBJ2-5): DVKVTQSSRYLVKRTGEKVFLECVQDMDHENMFWYRQDPGLGLRLIYFSYDVKMKEKGDIPEGYSVSREKKERFSLILESASTNQTSMYLCASSIEGLAGVETQYFGPGTRLLVL.

V gene TRBV7-2 combines with J gene TRBJ2-7; TRBD2 is a possible D gene (7 bases). CDR3 length equals 15 residues. CDR1 and CDR2 from the germline V gene are SGHTA and FQGNSA. The V and J ends lost 4 bases and 7 bases respectively, with 20 bases between them. CDR3 DNA sequence: TGTGCCAGCAGCTCGTCCCGCGGGGGCCTATGGGAGCAGTACTTC. Translation gives CASSSSRGGLWEQYF.

J is TRBJ2-2 and V is TRBV19; a weak D match, TRBD2 (6 bases). The germline gives CDR1 LNHDA, CDR2 SQIVND (reference sequence). CDR3 length: 16 amino acids. The ends were cut back, 6 bases at V and 1 base at J, with 15 bases in the middle. The CDR3 loop reads CASSRRDSVNTGELFF. CDR3 sequence (DNA): TGTGCCAGTAGCCGAAGGGACTCTGTGAACACCGGGGAGCTGTTTTTT.

The chain couples TRBV29-1 to TRBJ2-5, with D possibly matching TRBD1 (7 bases). CDR1 and CDR2 from the germline V gene are SQVTM and ANQGSEA. The CDR3 has 12 amino acids. Deletions cut 6 bases from V and 5 bases from J, with 13 bases between. The CDR3 sequence: CSVGGDSETQYF. In DNA form, the CDR3 reads TGCAGCGTGGGCGGGGACAGCGAGACCCAGTACTTC.

This chain links TRBV11-3 with TRBJ2-5, with 7 bases aligning to TRBD2. The J call is doubtful: the DNA matches TRBJ2-7 better. Germline CDR1 and CDR2: SGHNT and YENEEA. CDR3 length: 13 residues. The CDR3 loop reads CASSLRGEGEQYF. The CDR3 DNA reads as TGTGCCAGCAGCTTGCGAGGGGAGGGCGAGCAGTACTTC.

The J gene is TRBJ1-2, the V gene TRBV5-6, with 7 bases matching TRBD1. This CDR3 is 16 amino acids long. J lost 4 bases, V lost 1 base, and 10 bases had no gene match. Germline CDR1 SGHDT, CDR2 YYEEEE. DNA of the CDR3: TGTGCCAGCAGCTTGACCGGCGGACAGGATGTCTATGGCTACACCTTC. This encodes CASSLTGGQDVYGYTF.

The chain employs TRBV19 and TRBJ2-1; 8 nucleotides align to TRBD2. The V gene's germline CDR1 is LNHDA and CDR2 SQIVND (reference sequence). V lost 4 bases, J lost 2 bases, and 7 bases stayed unmatched. The CDR3 consists of 16 residues. The CDR3 reads CASSSTGGVPYNEQFF. CDR3 DNA sequence: TGTGCCAGTAGTAGCACGGGAGGGGTGCCCTACAATGAGCAGTTCTTC.

The chain joins TRBV4-3 to TRBJ2-1, with D unclear. V was shortened by 0 bases and J by 0 bases, with 9 bases between the two germline ends. The V gene's germline CDR1 is LGHNA and CDR2 YSLEER. CDR3 length equals 16 residues. CDR3 amino acids: CASSQDRDFSYNEQFF. CDR3 in DNA: TGCGCCAGCAGCCAAGATCGCGATTTCTCCTACAATGAGCAGTTCTTC.

The chain has TRBV7-9 and TRBJ1-1, with D unclear. Germline CDR1 SEHNR, CDR2 FQNEAQ (reference sequence). The CDR3 is 12 residues long. V was pared by 4 bases and J by 3 bases, with 6 bases between. CDR3 bases: TGTGCCAGCAGCTCCCGGGACACTGAAGCTTTCTTT. This gives the protein CASSSRDTEAFF. Complete variable domain (other parts from reference TRBV7-9 and TRBJ1-1): DTGVSQNPRHKITKRGQNVTFRCDPISEHNRLYWYRQTLGQGPEFLTYFQNEAQLEKSRLLSDRFSAERPKGSFSTLEIQRTEQGDSAMYLCASSSRDTEAFFGQGTRLTVV.

J is TRBJ2-7 and V is TRBV11-2; 9 positions agree with TRBD2. Germline V CDR1 and CDR2: SGHAT, FQNNGV. V shed 0 bases and J 5 bases; nucleotides not matched to a gene: 5. This CDR3 contains 15 residues. DNA of the CDR3: TGTGCCAGCAGCTTAGAGCGGACTAGCGTCGACGAGCAGTACTTC. Translating gives CASSLERTSVDEQYF.

This chain links TRBV7-6 with TRBJ2-5; TRBD2 matches at 13 bases. The CDR3 length is 15 residues. CDR1 is SGHVS, CDR2 FNYEAQ, per germline. The ends lost 5 bases at V and 5 bases at J; junction bases unmatched: 5. The chain's CDR3 is CASSRLAGGGETQYF. The CDR3 DNA is TGTGCCAGCAGCCGACTAGCGGGGGGTGGGGAGACCCAGTACTTC.

The CDR3 protein is CASRSWDRDNSPLHF. As DNA, the CDR3 is TGTGCCAGCAGGTCCTGGGACAGAGATAATTCACCCCTCCACTTT. The chain couples TRBV28 to TRBJ1-6, with 7 bases fitting TRBD1. The CDR3 is made up of 15 amino acids. The V and J ends lost 6 bases and 5 bases, in that order; junction bases with no gene match: 7. CDR1 and CDR2 (germline): MDHEN, SYDVKM. The whole variable domain, filled in from reference TRBV28 and TRBJ1-6, reads DVKVTQSSRYLVKRTGEKVFLECVQDMDHENMFWYRQDPGLGLRLIYFSYDVKMKEKGDIPEGYSVSREKKERFSLILESASTNQTSMYLCASRSWDRDNSPLHFGNGTRLTVT.

V is TRBV19 and J is TRBJ2-4, with D hard to call. Germline CDR1 and CDR2: LNHDA and SQIVND (reference sequence). V was trimmed by 5 bases and J by 3 bases, leaving 17 bases between them. The CDR3 is made up of 16 amino acids. The CDR3 DNA is TGTGCCAGTAGTTTTGCATACAGAGCCCACAAAAACATTCAGTACTTC. Its translation: CASSFAYRAHKNIQYF.

This clone was found a few times. The rearrangement joins TRBV5-1 to TRBJ2-3; 7 bases are a match to TRBD1. CDR1 is SGHRS and CDR2 is YFSETQ in the germline V gene. Trimming cost V 3 bases and J 6 bases; bases outside gene matches: 4. CDR3 length: 13 amino acids. The chain's CDR3 is CASSWDRQDTQYF. The CDR3 DNA sequence: TGCGCCAGCAGCTGGGACAGACAGGATACGCAGTATTTT. Complete variable domain (other parts from reference TRBV5-1 and TRBJ2-3): KAGVTQTPRYLIKTRGQQVTLSCSPISGHRSVSWYQQTPGQGLQFLFEYFSETQRNKGNFPGRFSGRQFSNSRSEMNVSTLELGDSALYLCASSWDRQDTQYFGPGTRLTVL.

The V gene is TRBV28, the J gene TRBJ2-7, with 8 bases matching TRBD2. The CDR3 runs 17 residues. The ends lost 6 bases at V and 6 bases at J; junction bases unmatched: 19. The germline gives CDR1 MDHEN, CDR2 SYDVKM. This chain's CDR3 is CASSSGEAGARGAEQYF. The CDR3 DNA sequence: TGTGCCAGCAGCTCCGGAGAAGCGGGAGCTCGGGGGGCCGAGCAGTACTTC.

The genes are TRBV6-1 and TRBJ2-7; D gene ambiguous. Deletions cut 7 bases from V and 4 bases from J, with 5 bases between. CDR1 and CDR2 from the germline V gene are MNHNS and SASEGT. The CDR3 totals 10 residues. CDR3 sequence reads: CASNNYEQYF. The DNA of the CDR3 is TGTGCCAGCAATAATTACGAGCAGTACTTC.

The chain joins TRBV2 to TRBJ1-1; 7 bases map to TRBD1. This CDR3 contains 16 residues. Germline CDR1 is SNHLY and CDR2 is FYNNEI. The trim removed 4 bases at V and 4 bases at J, leaving 12 bases unmatched. The CDR3 spells CASSGSMRTGSTEAFF. DNA of the CDR3: TGTGCCAGCAGTGGGTCTATGAGGACAGGATCCACTGAAGCTTTCTTT.

The chain recombines TRBV10-2 with TRBJ2-3; 10 bases fit TRBD2. The CDR3 is 15 amino acids. The germline V gene has CDR1 WSHSY and CDR2 SAAADI. CDR3 DNA: TGCGCACTAGCGGGGTCCCTACCTAGCACAGATACGCAGTATTTT. Its protein is CALAGSLPSTDTQYF.

CDR3 DNA sequence: TGTGCCAGCAGTGAAGCGCTGGGACTACTGAGCGGGGAGCTGTTTTTT. It codes for CASSEALGLLSGELFF. The chain has TRBV6-1 and TRBJ2-2; 7 bases line up with TRBD2. J lost 7 bases, V lost 0 bases, and 8 bases had no gene match. The germline CDR1 and CDR2 sequences are MNHNS and SASEGT. This CDR3 is built from 16 residues.

In the case of this clone: One end of the junction is discordant with germline, which a read error may explain. The chain couples TRBV11-2 to TRBJ2-1; 8 bases fit TRBD1. Germline V lookup: CDR1 SGHAT, CDR2 FQNNGV. The CDR3 consists of 15 residues. This CDR3 is CASSLLRTGHNEQFF. The CDR3 DNA sequence: TGTGCCAGCAGCTTACTCAGGACAGGGCACAATGAACAGTTCTTC.

The rearrangement links TRBV9 to TRBJ1-2, with D possibly matching TRBD1 (5 bases). CDR3 length: 16 residues. Germline CDR1 SGDLS, CDR2 YYNGEE. Between the trimmed V and J ends, which lost 4 bases and 6 bases, there was a span of 22 bases. CDR3 in DNA: TGTGCCAGCAGCCCCCGGGGGGGAGAGGTTGTCAATGGCTACACCTTC. Protein sequence: CASSPRGGEVVNGYTF.

The chain recombines TRBV6-5 with TRBJ1-5; D not certain. This CDR3 has 13 amino acids. V lost 6 bases and J 5 bases, leaving 11 bases between the germline ends. Germline V lookup: CDR1 MNHEY, CDR2 SVGAGI. The CDR3 is CASRFTADQPQHF. CDR3 DNA sequence: TGTGCCAGCAGGTTCACCGCGGATCAGCCCCAGCATTTT.

V and J are TRBV28 and TRBJ2-2; maybe TRBD1 (6 bases). Germline V CDR1 and CDR2: MDHEN, SYDVKM. CDR3 length: 15 amino acids. Trimming left V 8 bases short and J 4 bases short, with 17 bases between. This CDR3 reads CASQTRTVTTGELFF. CDR3 coding DNA: TGTGCCAGCCAAACCCGGACAGTTACCACCGGGGAGCTGTTTTTT.